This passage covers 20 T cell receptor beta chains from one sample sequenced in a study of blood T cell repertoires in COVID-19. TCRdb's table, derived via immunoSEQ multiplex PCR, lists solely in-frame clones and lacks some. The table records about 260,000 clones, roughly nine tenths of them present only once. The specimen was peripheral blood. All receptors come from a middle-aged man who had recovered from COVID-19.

This CDR3 reads CASRERGWGGNQPQHF. CDR3 DNA: TGTGCCAGCAGGGAAAGGGGATGGGGTGGCAATCAGCCCCAGCATTTT. This sequence joins TRBV5-8 and TRBJ1-5; the D gene is possibly TRBD1 (5 bases). The germline V gene has CDR1 SGHTS and CDR2 YDEGEE. This CDR3 spans 16 amino acids. V lost 5 bases, J lost 2 bases, and 17 bases lay in between. The full variable domain, with the rest looked up from reference TRBV5-8 and TRBJ1-5, is EAGVTQSPTHLIKTRGQQATLRCSPISGHTSVYWYQQALGLGLQFLLWYDEGEERNRGNFPPRFSGRQFPNYSSELNVNALELEDSALYLCASRERGWGGNQPQHFGDGTRLSIL.

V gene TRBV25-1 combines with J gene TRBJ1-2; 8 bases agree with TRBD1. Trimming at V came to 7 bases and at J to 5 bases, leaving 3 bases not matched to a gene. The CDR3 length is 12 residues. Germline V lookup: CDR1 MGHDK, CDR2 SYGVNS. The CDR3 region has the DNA TGTGCCAGCACAGGACAGGGATATGGCTACACCTTC. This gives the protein CASTGQGYGYTF.

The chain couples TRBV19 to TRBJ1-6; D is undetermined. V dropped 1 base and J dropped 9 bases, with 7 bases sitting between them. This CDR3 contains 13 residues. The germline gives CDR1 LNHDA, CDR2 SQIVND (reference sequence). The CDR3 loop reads CASSIGVPSPLHF. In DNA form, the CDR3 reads TGTGCCAGTAGTATAGGAGTACCTTCACCCCTCCACTTT.

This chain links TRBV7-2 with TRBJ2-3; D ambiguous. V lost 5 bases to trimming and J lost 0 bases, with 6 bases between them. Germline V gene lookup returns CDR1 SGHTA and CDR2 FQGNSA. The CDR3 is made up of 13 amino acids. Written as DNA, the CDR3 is TGTGCCAGCAGCCCCCCGAGCACAGATACGCAGTATTTT. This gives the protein CASSPPSTDTQYF.

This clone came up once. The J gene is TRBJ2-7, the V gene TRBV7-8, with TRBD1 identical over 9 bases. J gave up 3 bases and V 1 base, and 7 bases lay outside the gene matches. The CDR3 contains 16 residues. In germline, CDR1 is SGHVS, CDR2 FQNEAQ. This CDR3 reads CASSLGQQGANYEQYF. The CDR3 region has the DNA TGTGCCAGCAGCTTAGGCCAACAGGGGGCGAACTACGAGCAGTACTTC.

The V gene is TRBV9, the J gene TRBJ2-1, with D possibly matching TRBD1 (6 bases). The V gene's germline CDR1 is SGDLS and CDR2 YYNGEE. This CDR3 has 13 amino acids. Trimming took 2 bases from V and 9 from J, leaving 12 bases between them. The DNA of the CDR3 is TGTGCCAGCAGCGTTACCTTAGGGGGTGAGCAGTTCTTC. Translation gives CASSVTLGGEQFF.

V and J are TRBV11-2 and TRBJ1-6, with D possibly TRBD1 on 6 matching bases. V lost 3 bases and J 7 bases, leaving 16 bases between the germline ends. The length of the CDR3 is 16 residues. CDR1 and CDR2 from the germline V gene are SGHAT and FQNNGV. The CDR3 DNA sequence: TGTGCCAGCAGCTTCTCGGGGGGCAGGGGAAATTCACCCCTCCACTTT. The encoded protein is CASSFSGGRGNSPLHF.

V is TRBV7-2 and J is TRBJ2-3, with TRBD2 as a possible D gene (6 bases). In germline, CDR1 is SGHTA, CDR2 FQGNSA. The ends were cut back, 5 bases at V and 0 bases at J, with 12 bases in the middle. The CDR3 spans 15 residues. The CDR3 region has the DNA TGTGCCAGCAGCCCGTGGCGGGAAAGCACAGATACGCAGTATTTT. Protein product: CASSPWRESTDTQYF. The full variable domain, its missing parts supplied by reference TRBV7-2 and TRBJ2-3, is GAGVSQSPSNKVTEKGKDVELRCDPISGHTALYWYRQSLGQGLEFLIYFQGNSAPDKSGLPSDRFSAERTGGSVSTLTIQRTQQEDSAVYLCASSPWRESTDTQYFGPGTRLTVL.

CDR3 sequence: CASRTGTSGGKNEQFF. CDR3 bases: TGTGCCAGTAGGACCGGGACTAGCGGGGGGAAAAATGAGCAGTTCTTC. This rearrangement joins TRBV19 to TRBJ2-1, with 15 bases matching TRBD2. J gave up 7 bases and V 6 bases, and 7 bases lay outside the gene matches. The CDR3 has 16 residues. The germline CDR1 and CDR2 sequences are LNHDA and SQIVND (reference sequence).

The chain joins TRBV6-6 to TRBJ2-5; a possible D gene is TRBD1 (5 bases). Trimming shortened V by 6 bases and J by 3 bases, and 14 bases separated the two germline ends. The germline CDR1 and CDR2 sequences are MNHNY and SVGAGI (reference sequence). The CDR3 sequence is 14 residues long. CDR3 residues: CASSRPLGEETQYF. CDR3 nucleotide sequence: TGTGCCAGCAGCCGACCGTTAGGGGAAGAGACCCAGTACTTC.

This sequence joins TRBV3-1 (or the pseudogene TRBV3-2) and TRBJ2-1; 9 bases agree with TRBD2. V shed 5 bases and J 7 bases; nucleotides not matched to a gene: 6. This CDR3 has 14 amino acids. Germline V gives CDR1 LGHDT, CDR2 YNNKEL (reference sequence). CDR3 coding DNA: TGTGCCAGCAGCTTTAGCGGGAGTGGGAATGAGCAGTTCTTC. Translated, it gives CASSFSGSGNEQFF.

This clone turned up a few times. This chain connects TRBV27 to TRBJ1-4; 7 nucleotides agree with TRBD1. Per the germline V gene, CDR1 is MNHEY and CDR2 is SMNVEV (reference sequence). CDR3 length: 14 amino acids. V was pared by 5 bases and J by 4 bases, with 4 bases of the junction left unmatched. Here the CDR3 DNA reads TGTGCCAGCAGTCCAGGGGGACATAATGAAAAACTGTTTTTT. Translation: CASSPGGHNEKLFF.

The CDR3 coding sequence is TGTGCCAGCAGCCTCCGCGGCGGCTACGAGCAGTACTTC. The encoded protein is CASSLRGGYEQYF. The chain combines TRBV3-1 (or the pseudogene TRBV3-2) with TRBJ2-7; D gene unclear. The germline V gene has CDR1 LGHDT and CDR2 YNNKEL (reference sequence). V gave up 4 bases and J gave up 3 bases, with 10 bases separating them. The CDR3 runs 13 residues.

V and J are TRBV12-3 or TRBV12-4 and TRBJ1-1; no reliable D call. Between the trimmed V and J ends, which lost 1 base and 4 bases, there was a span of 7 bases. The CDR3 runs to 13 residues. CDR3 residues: CASSLGGSTEAFF. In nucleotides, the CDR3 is TGTGCCAGCAGTTTAGGAGGGAGCACTGAAGCTTTCTTT.

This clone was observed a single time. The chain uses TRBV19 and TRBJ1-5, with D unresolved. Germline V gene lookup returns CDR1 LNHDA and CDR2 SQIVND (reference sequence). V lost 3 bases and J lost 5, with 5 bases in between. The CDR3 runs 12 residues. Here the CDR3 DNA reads TGTGCCAGTAGTATGAGGTATCAGCCCCAGCATTTT. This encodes CASSMRYQPQHF. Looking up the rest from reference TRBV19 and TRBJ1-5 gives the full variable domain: DGGITQSPKYLFRKEGQNVTLSCEQNLNHDAMYWYRQDPGQGLRLIYYSQIVNDFQKGDIAEGYSVSREKKESFPLTVTSAQKNPTAFYLCASSMRYQPQHFGDGTRLSIL.

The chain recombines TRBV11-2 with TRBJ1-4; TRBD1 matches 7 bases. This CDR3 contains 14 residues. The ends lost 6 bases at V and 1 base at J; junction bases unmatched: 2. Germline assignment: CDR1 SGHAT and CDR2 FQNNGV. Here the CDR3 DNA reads TGTGCCAGCAGATGGACAGGAACTAATGAAAAACTGTTTTTT. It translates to CASRWTGTNEKLFF.

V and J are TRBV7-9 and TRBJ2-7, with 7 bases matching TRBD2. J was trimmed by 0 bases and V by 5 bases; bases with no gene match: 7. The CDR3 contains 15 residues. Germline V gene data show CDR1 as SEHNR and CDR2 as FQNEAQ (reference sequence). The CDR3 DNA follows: TGTGCCAGCAGCCAGGACGTAGCGGGCTCCTACGAGCAGTACTTC. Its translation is CASSQDVAGSYEQYF.

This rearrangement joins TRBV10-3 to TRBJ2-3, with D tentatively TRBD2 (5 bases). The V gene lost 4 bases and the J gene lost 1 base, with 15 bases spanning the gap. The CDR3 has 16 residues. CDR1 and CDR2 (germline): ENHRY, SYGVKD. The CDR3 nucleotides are TGTGCCATCAGTGCCCCCCCGGGGATGGGCACAGATACGCAGTATTTT. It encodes CAISAPPGMGTDTQYF.

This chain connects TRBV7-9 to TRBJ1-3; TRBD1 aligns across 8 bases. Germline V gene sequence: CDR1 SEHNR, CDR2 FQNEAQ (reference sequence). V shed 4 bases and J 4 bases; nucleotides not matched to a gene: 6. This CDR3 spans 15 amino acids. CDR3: CASSSSGGMGNTIYF. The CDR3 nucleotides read TGTGCCAGCAGCTCCTCAGGGGGCATGGGAAACACCATATATTTT. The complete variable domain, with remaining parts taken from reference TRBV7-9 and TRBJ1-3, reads DTGVSQNPRHKITKRGQNVTFRCDPISEHNRLYWYRQTLGQGPEFLTYFQNEAQLEKSRLLSDRFSAERPKGSFSTLEIQRTEQGDSAMYLCASSSSGGMGNTIYFGEGSWLTVV.

The CDR3: CASSSRPNTGELFF. The CDR3 region has the DNA TGTGCCAGCAGTTCTAGGCCGAACACCGGGGAGCTGTTTTTT. V is TRBV7-2 and J is TRBJ2-2, with D unclear. Germline V CDR1 and CDR2: SGHTA, FQGNSA. Between the trimmed V and J ends, which lost 6 bases and 0 bases, there was a span of 8 bases. The CDR3 runs 14 residues.